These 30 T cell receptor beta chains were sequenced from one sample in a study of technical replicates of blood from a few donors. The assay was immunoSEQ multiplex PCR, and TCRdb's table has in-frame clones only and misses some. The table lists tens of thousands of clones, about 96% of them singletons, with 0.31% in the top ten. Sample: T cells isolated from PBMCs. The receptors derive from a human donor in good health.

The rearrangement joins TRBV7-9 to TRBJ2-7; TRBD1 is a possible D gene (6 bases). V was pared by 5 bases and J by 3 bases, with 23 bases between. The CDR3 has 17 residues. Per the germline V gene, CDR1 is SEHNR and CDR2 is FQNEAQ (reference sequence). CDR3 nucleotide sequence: TGTGCCAGCAGCCCCTCTTGGGGGACACCGGATGACTACGAGCAGTACTTC. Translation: CASSPSWGTPDDYEQYF.

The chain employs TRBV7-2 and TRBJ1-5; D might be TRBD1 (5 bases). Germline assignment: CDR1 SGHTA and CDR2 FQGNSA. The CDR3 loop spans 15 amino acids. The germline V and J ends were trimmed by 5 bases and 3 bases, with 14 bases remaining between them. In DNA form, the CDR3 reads TGTGCCAGCAGCATTGGTGGGGGGACCAATCAGCCCCAGCATTTT. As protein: CASSIGGGTNQPQHF.

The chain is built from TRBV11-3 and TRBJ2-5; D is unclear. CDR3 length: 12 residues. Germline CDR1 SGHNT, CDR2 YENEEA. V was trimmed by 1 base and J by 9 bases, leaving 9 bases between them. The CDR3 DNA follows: TGTGCCAGCAGCTTAGGGTGGCAGGCCCAGTACTTC. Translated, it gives CASSLGWQAQYF.

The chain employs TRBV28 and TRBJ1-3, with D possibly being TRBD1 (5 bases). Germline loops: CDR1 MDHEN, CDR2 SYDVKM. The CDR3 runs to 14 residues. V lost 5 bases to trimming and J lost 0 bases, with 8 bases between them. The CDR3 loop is CASSDSSSGNTIYF. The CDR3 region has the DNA TGTGCCAGCAGTGACAGCAGCTCTGGAAACACCATATATTTT.

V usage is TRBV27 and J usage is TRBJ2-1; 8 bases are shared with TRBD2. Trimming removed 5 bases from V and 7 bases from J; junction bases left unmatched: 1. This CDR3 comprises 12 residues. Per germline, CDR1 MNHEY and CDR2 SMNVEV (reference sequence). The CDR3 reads CASSTSGNEQFF. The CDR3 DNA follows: TGTGCCAGCAGTACTAGCGGTAATGAGCAGTTCTTC.

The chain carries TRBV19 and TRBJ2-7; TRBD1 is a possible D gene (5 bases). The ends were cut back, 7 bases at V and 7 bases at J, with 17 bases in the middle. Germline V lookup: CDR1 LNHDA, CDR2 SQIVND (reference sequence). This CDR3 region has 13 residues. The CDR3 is CASTFQGVDEQYF. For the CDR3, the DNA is TGTGCCAGTACCTTCCAGGGTGTGGATGAGCAGTACTTC.

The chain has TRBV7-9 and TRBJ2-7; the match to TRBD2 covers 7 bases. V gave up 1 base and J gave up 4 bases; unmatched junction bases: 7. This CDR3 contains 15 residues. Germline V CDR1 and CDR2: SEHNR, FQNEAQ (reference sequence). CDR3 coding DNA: TGTGCCAGCAGCTTAGTTCACGGGGGAGGGTACGAGCAGTACTTC. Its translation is CASSLVHGGGYEQYF.

CDR3 coding DNA: TGTGCCAGCAGCTTACTAGCGGGAGGCACAGATACGCAGTATTTT. Its protein is CASSLLAGGTDTQYF. The chain uses TRBV2 and TRBJ2-3, with TRBD2 identical over 11 bases. Germline V CDR1 and CDR2: SNHLY, FYNNEI. After removal of 6 bases from V and 1 base from J, the junction contained 3 bases not matched to a gene. The CDR3 runs to 15 residues.

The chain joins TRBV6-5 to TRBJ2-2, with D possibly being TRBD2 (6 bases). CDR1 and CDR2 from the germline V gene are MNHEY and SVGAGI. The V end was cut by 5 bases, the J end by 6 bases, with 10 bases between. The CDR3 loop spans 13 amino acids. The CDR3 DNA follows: TGTGCCAGCAGTCGAACTAGCTCCGGGGAGCTGTTTTTT. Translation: CASSRTSSGELFF.

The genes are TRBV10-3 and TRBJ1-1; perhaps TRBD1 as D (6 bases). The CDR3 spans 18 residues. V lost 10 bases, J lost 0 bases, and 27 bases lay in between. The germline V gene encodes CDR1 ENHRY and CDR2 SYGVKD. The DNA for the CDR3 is TGTGCCACCAGATTAATATGGACAGCTGGAGACATGAACACTGAAGCTTTCTTT. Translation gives CATRLIWTAGDMNTEAFF.

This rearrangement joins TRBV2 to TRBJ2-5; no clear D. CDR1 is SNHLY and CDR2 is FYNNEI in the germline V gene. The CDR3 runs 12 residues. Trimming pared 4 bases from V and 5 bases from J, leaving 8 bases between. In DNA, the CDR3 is TGTGCCAGCAGTGGCGTCGGGGAGACCCAGTACTTC. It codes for CASSGVGETQYF.

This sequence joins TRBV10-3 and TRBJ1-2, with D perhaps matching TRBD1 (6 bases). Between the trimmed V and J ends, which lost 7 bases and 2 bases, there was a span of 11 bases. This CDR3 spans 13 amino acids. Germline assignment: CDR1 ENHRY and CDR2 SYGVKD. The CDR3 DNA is TGTGCCATCATATCGGACAGCAACTATGGCTACACCTTC. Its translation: CAIISDSNYGYTF.

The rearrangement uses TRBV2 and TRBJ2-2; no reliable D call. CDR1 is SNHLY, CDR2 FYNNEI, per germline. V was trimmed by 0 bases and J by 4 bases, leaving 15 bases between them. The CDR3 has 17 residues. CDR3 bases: TGTGCCAGCAGTGAAGCCGCGCGGAGAAGCTTCACCGGGGAGCTGTTTTTT. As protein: CASSEAARRSFTGELFF.

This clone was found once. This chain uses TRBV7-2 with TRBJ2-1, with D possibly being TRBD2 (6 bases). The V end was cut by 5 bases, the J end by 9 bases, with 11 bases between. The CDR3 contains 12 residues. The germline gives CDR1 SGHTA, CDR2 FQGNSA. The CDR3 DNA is TGTGCCAGCAGCCTTAGGGGACTTGAGCAGTTCTTC. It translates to CASSLRGLEQFF.

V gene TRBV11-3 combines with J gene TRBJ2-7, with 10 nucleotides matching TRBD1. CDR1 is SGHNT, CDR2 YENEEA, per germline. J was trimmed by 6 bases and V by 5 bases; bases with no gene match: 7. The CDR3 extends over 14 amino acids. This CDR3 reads CASSLRDRGGEQYF. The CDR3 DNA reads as TGTGCCAGCAGCCTCCGGGACAGGGGTGGCGAGCAGTACTTC.

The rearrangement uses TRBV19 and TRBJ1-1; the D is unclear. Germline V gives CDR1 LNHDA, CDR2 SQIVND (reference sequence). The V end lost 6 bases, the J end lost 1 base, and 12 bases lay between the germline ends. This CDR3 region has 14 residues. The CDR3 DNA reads TGTGCCAGTAGCCCCGAAAGAGCGAACACTGAAGCTTTCTTT. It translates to CASSPERANTEAFF.

The CDR3 is CATSRDNSGNPYEQYF. The CDR3 nucleotides are TGTGCCACCAGCAGAGATAACTCCGGGAACCCCTACGAGCAGTACTTC. The V gene is TRBV15, the J gene TRBJ2-7; D is perhaps TRBD2 (5 bases). Germline V gives CDR1 LNHNV, CDR2 YYDKDF (reference sequence). CDR3 size: 16 residues. V was shortened by 0 bases and J by 2 bases, with 14 bases between the two germline ends.

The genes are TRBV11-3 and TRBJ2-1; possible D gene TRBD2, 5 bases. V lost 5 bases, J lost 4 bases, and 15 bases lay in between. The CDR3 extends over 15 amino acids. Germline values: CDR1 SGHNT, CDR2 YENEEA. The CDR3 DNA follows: TGTGCCAGCAGCCCCACCCCAGAGGGATACAATGAGCAGTTCTTC. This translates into CASSPTPEGYNEQFF.

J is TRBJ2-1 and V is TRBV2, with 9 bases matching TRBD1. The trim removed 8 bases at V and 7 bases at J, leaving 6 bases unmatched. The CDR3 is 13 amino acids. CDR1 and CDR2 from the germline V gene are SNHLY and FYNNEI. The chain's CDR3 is CASPGQGVNEQFF. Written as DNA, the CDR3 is TGTGCCAGCCCGGGACAGGGCGTAAATGAGCAGTTCTTC.

This chain's CDR3 is CASSDRLNTGELFF. In nucleotides, the CDR3 is TGTGCCAGCAGCGACAGATTGAACACCGGGGAGCTGTTTTTT. V is TRBV9 and J is TRBJ2-2; D is undetermined. Trimming removed 3 bases at V and 1 base at J, with 7 bases between. The CDR3 totals 14 residues. CDR1 and CDR2 (germline): SGDLS, YYNGEE. Using reference TRBV9 and TRBJ2-2 for the parts outside the CDR3, the full variable domain is DSGVTQTPKHLITATGQRVTLRCSPRSGDLSVYWYQQSLDQGLQFLIQYYNGEERAKGNILERFSAQQFPDLHSELNLSSLELGDSALYFCASSDRLNTGELFFGEGSRLTVL.

This CDR3 reads CAISESGPSNQPQHF. As DNA, the CDR3 is TGTGCCATCAGTGAGTCTGGCCCTAGCAATCAGCCCCAGCATTTT. This chain connects TRBV10-3 to TRBJ1-5; D is unresolved. The CDR3 sequence is 15 residues long. Looked up from germline, CDR1 is ENHRY and CDR2 is SYGVKD. Between the trimmed V and J ends, which lost 0 bases and 0 bases, there was a span of 6 bases.

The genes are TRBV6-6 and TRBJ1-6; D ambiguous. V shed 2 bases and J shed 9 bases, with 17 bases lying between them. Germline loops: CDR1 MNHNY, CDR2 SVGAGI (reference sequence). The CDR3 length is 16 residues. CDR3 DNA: TGTGCCAGCAGTTACGTGAAGGGAGGGCCTGGTTCACCCCTCCACTTT. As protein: CASSYVKGGPGSPLHF.

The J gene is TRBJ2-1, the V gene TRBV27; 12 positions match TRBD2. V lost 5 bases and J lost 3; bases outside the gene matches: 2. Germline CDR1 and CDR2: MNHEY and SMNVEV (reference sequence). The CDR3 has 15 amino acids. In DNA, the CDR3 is TGTGCCAGCAGTGAACTAGCGGGAGGCTACAATGAGCAGTTCTTC. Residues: CASSELAGGYNEQFF.

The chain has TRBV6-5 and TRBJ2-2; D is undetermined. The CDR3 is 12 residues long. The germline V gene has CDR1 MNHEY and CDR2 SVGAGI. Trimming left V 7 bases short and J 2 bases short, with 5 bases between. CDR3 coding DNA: TGTGCCAGCACCAGAAACACCGGGGAGCTGTTTTTT. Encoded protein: CASTRNTGELFF.

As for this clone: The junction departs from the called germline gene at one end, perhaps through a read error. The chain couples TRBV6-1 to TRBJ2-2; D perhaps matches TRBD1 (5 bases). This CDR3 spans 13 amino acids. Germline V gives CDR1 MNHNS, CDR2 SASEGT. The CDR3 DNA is TGCGCCGTAAGACCGAAACAGGTCGGGGAGCTGTTTTTT. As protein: CAVRPKQVGELFF.

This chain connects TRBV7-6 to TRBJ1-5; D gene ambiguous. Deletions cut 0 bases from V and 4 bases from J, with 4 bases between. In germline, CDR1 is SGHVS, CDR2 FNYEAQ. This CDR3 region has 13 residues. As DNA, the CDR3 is TGTGCCAGCAGCTTAGCGGCTAATCAGCCCCAGCATTTT. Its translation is CASSLAANQPQHF.

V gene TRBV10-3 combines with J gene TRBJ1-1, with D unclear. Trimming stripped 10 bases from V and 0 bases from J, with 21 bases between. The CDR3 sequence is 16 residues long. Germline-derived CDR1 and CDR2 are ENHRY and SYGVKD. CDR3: CASTRARSSLNTEAFF. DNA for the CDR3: TGTGCCAGTACTAGGGCGAGATCGTCCCTGAACACTGAAGCTTTCTTT.

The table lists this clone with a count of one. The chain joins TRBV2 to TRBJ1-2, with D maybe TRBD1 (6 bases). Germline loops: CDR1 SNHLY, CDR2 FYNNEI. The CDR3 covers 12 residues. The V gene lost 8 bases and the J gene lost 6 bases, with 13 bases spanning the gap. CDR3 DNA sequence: TGTGCCAGCTGGGGGCCCGGTGATGGCTACACCTTC. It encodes CASWGPGDGYTF.

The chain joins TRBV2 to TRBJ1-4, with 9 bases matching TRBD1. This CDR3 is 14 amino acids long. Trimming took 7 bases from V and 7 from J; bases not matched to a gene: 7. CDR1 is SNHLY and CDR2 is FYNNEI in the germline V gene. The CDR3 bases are TGTGCCAGCACCCAGGACAGGGGTGGTGAAAAACTGTTTTTT. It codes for CASTQDRGGEKLFF.

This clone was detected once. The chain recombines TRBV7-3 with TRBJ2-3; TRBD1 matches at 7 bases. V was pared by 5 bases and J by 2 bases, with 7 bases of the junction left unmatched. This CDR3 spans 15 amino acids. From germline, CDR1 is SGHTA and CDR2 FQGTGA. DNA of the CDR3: TGTGCCAGCAGCCCTCTAGGGGGCTACACAGATACGCAGTATTTT. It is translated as CASSPLGGYTDTQYF.